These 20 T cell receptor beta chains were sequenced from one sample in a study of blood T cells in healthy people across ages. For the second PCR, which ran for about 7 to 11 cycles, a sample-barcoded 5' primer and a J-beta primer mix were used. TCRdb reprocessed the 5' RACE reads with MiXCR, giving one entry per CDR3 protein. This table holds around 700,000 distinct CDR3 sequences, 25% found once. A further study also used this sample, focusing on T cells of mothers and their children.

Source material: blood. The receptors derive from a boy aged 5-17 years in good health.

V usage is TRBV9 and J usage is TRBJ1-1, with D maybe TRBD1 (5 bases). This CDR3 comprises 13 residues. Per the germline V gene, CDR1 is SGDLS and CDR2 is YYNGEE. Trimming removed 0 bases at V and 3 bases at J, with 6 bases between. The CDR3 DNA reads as TGTGCCAGCAGCGTAGAAGGGGACACTGAAGCTTTCTTT. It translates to CASSVEGDTEAFF.

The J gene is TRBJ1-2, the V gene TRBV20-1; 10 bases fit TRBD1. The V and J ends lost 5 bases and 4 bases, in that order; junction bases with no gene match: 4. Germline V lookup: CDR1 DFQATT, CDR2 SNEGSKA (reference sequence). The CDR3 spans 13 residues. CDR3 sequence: CSAGTGEGYGYTF. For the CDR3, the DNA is TGCAGTGCTGGGACAGGGGAGGGCTATGGCTACACCTTC.

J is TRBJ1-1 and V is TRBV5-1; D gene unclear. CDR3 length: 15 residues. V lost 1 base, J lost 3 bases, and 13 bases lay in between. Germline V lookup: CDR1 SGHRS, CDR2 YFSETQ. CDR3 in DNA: TGCGCCAGCAGCTTGATATTCGGCGGGGACACTGAAGCTTTCTTT. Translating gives CASSLIFGGDTEAFF.

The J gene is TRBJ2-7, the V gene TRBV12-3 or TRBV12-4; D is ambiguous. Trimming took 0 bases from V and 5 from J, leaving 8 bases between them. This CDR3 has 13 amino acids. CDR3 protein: CASSLARLDEQYF. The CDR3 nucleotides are TGTGCCAGCAGTTTAGCGCGTTTGGACGAGCAGTACTTC.

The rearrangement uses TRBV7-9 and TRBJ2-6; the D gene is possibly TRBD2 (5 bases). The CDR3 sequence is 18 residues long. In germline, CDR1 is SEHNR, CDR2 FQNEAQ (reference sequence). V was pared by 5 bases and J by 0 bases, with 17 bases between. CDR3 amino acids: CASSPPGVHSSGANVLTF. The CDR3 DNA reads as TGTGCCAGCAGCCCTCCCGGGGTGCACTCCTCTGGGGCCAACGTCCTGACTTTC.

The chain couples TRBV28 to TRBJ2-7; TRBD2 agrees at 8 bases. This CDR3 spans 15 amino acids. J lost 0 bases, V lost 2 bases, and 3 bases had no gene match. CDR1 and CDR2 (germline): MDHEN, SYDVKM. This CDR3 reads CASSLISGSSYEQYF. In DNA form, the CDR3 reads TGTGCCAGCAGTTTAATCAGCGGGAGCTCCTACGAGCAGTACTTC.

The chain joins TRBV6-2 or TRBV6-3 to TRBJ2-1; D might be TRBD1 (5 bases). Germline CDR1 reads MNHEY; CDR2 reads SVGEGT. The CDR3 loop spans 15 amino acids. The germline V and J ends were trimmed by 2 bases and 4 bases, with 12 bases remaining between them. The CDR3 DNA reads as TGTGCCAGCAGTTACGCAGGGCTCGCTTACAATGAGCAGTTCTTC. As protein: CASSYAGLAYNEQFF.

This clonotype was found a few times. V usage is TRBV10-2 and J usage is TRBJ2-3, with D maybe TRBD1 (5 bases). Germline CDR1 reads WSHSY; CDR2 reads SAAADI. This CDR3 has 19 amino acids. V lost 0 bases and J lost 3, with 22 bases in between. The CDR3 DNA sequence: TGCGCCAGCAGTGAGTCTTGGGAAGGGCAGGGATCGTTAACAGATACGCAGTATTTT. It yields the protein CASSESWEGQGSLTDTQYF.

This CDR3 is CASSLTGGGLGYTF. CDR3 in DNA: TGTGCCAGCAGTTTGACAGGGGGTGGCCTGGGCTACACCTTC. The chain combines TRBV7-2 with TRBJ1-2, with TRBD1 matching over 9 bases. CDR3 length: 14 amino acids. Per the germline V gene, CDR1 is SGHTA and CDR2 is FQGNSA. After removal of 6 bases from V and 8 bases from J, the junction contained 10 bases not matched to a gene.

The CDR3 loop is CASSLYSPRVDYGYTF. Here the CDR3 DNA reads TGTGCCAGCAGCTTGTACAGTCCAAGGGTCGACTATGGCTACACCTTC. The V and J genes are TRBV5-5 and TRBJ1-2; unclear D gene. Germline CDR1 reads SGHKS; CDR2 reads YYEKEE (reference sequence). The CDR3 has 16 amino acids. Trimming took 1 base from V and 3 from J, leaving 16 bases between them.

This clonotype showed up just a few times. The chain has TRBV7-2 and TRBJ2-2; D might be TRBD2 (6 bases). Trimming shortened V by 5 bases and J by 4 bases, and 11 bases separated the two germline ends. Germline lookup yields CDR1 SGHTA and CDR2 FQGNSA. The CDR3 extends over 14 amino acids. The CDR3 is CASSLGLITGELFF. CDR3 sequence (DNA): TGTGCCAGCAGCCTGGGACTTATCACCGGGGAGCTGTTTTTT.

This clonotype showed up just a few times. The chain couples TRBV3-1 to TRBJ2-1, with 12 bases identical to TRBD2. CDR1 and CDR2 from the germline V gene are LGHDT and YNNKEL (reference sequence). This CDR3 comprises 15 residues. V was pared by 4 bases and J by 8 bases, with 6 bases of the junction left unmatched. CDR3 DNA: TGTGCCAGCAGCCGTGGACTAGCGGGAATGGATGAGCAGTTCTTC. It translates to CASSRGLAGMDEQFF.

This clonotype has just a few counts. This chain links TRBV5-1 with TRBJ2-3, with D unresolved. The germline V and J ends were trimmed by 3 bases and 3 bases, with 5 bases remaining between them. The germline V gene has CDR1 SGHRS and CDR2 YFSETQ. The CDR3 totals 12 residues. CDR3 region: CASSSETDTQYF. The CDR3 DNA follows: TGCGCCAGCAGCTCTGAAACAGATACGCAGTATTTT.

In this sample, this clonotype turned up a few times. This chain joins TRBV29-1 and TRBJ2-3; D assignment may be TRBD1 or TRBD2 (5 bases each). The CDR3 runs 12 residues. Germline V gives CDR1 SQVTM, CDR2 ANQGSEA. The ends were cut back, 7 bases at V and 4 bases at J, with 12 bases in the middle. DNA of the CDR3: TGCAGCGAAATCGGGGCCGCAGATACGCAGTATTTT. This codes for CSEIGAADTQYF.

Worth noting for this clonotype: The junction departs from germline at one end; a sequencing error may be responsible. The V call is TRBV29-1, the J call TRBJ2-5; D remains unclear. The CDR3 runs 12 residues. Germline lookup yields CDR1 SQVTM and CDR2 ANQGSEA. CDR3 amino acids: CSVDLDDYEQSF. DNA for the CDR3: TGCAGCGTTGATCTTGATGATTATGAGCAGTCCTTC.

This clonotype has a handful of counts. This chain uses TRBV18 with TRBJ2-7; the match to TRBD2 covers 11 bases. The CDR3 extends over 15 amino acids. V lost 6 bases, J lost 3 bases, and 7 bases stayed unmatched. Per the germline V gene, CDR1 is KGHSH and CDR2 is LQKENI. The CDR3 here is CASSVTSGKVYEQYF. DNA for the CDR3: TGTGCCAGCTCGGTGACTAGCGGGAAGGTCTACGAGCAGTACTTC.

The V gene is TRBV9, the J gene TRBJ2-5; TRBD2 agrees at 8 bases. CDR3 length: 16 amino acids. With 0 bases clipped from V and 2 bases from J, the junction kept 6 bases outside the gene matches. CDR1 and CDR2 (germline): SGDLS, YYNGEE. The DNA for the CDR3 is TGTGCCAGCAGCGTAGCTTCGGGGGGGTGGCAAGAGACCCAGTACTTC. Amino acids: CASSVASGGWQETQYF.

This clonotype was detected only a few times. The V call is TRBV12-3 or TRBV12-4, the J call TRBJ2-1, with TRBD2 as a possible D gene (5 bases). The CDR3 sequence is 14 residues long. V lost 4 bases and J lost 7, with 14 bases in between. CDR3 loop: CASSWAMRRNEQFF. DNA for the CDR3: TGTGCCAGCAGTTGGGCGATGAGGAGGAATGAGCAGTTCTTC.

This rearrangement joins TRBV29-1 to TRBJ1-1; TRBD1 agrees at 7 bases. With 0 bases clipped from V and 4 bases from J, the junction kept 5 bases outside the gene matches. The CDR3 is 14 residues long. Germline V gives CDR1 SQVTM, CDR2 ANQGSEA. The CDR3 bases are TGCAGCGTTGAAGACTTCCAGGGGGGCACTGAAGCTTTCTTT. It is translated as CSVEDFQGGTEAFF.

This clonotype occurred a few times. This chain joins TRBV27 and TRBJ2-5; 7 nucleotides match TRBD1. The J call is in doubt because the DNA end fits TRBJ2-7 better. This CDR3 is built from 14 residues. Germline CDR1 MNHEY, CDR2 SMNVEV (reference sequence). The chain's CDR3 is CASSTLTGNYEQYF. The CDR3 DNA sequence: TGTGCCAGCAGTACCCTGACAGGGAACTACGAGCAGTACTTC.